This T cell receptor (beta chain) was sequenced for a study of synovial regulatory T cells in juvenile arthritis (dated by TCRdb to between 2014 and 2016). Regarding the research as a whole: Among sequenced patients, a few were therapy-naive, one received methotrexate plus infliximab, about six received methotrexate, and one had no treatment information. TCRbeta CDR3 repertoires of blood iaTreg cells, other blood Treg cells and synovial fluid Treg cells from matched patient samples were compared in the study. Although effector T cell subsets in the cohort were also sequenced for comparisons, the Treg dataset on its own covers only blood and synovial fluid Treg cells. TCR repertoire comparisons included Treg and Teff subsets from fewer than 12 JIA patients with active disease. Beyond this particular receptor, the publication reports: Synovial Treg cells shared more CDR3 sequences with iaTreg cells than with other blood Treg cells; Chao-Jaccard similarity confirmed closer relation. iaTreg TCR repertoires were largely private across patients and partially overlapped with synovial Teff and blood CPL repertoires.

Receptors were amplified or captured by the immunoSEQ multiplex PCR assay. TCRbeta CDR3 sequencing was performed by Adaptive Biotechnologies. As for how the authors treated the data: To assess repertoire similarity, the researchers used the Chao-modified Jaccard index along with median clonotype overlap taken from 200 random subsamples at equal sample size. Similarity analyses used either productive nucleotide sequences or in silico-translated amino acid sequences. Repertoires were compared using hierarchical clustering with single linkage and t-SNE, both based on Chao-modified Jaccard distances. Repertoire diversity was assessed with the Renyi index over a range of alpha values after the sample sizes were normalised. TCRdb obtained this table from immuneACCESS and retained in-frame rearrangements with V and J assigned. These tables miss some clones; where compared with another copy, unresolved V genes account for less than half of the shortfall, and the remainder is unexplained. V, J and clone size reflect that table, while D and trimming were determined from the DNA. For this sample, the table gives thousands of clones. The ten largest clones represent over 11% of the sample.

Frequency classes this clone as medium-sized (0.01 to 0.1%); no count is given. Which antigen it targets is not known. For each patient with active arthritis, synovial fluid was collected together with matched peripheral blood, and this synovial fluid made up the synovial samples. TCR repertoire donors were some 11 juvenile idiopathic arthritis patients with active disease who had not reached inactive disease, 3 polyarticular and 8 oligoarticular. The TCR-sequenced patients had a median age of about 10 years (range about 2.1-22.9) and median disease duration of 7 years (range 0.2-19.1). Synovial Treg cells showed FOXP3 TSDR demethylation comparable to blood and healthy-donor Treg cells, supporting bona fide regulatory lineage commitment. The samples used for TCR repertoire analysis were collected at two centres in Italy. The cysteine opens and the phenylalanine closes a CDR3 of 16 amino acids. No nucleotide data were recorded. For CDR1 and CDR2, the germline V gene lists KGHSH and LQKENI.

The receptor was derived from a donor under 30 with juvenile idiopathic arthritis. In this chain, TRBV18 is recombined with TRBJ2-7; as DNA is missing, the TRBD2 call by TCRdb cannot be tested. The sequenced sample consisted of Treg cells from the synovium. The CDR3 reads as follows: CASSRETGPLFYEQYF.